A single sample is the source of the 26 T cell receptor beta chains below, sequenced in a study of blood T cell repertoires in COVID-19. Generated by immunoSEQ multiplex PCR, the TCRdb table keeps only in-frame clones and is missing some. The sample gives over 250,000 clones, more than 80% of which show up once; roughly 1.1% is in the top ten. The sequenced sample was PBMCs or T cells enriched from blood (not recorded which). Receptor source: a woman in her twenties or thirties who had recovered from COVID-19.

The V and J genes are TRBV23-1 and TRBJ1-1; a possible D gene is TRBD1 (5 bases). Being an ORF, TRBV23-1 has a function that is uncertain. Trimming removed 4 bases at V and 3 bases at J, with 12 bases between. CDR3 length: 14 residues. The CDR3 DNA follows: TGCGCCAGCAGTCTCCAGGGAGGGGACACTGAAGCTTTCTTT. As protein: CASSLQGGDTEAFF.

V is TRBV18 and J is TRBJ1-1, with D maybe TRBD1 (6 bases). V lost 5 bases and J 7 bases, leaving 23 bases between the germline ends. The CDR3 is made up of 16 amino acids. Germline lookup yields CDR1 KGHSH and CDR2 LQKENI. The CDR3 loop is CASSVGPGVDKSEAFF. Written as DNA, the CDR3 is TGTGCCAGCTCAGTCGGTCCAGGGGTGGATAAGAGTGAAGCTTTCTTT.

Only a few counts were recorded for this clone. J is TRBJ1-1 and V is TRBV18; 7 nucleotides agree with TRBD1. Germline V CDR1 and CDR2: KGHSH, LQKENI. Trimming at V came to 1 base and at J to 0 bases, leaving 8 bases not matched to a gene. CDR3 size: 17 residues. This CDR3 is CASSPQTGIELNTEAFF. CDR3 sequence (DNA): TGTGCCAGCTCACCACAGACAGGGATCGAATTGAACACTGAAGCTTTCTTT. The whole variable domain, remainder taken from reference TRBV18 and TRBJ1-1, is NAGVMQNPRHLVRRRGQEARLRCSPMKGHSHVYWYRQLPEEGLKFMVYLQKENIIDESGMPKERFSAEFPKEGPSILRIQQVVRGDSAAYFCASSPQTGIELNTEAFFGQGTRLTVV.

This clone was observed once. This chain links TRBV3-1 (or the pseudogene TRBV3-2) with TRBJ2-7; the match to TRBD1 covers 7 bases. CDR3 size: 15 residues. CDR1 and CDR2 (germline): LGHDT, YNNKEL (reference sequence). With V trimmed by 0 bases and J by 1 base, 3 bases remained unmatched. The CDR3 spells CASSQEPRGSYEQYF. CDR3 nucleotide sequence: TGTGCCAGCAGCCAAGAGCCCAGGGGGTCCTACGAGCAGTACTTC.

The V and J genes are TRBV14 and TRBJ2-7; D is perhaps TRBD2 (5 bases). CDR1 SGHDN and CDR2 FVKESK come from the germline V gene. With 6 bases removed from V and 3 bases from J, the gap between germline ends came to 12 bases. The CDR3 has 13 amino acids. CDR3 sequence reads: CASRPSGIYEQYF. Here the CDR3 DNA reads TGTGCCAGCAGGCCGAGCGGAATCTACGAGCAGTACTTC.

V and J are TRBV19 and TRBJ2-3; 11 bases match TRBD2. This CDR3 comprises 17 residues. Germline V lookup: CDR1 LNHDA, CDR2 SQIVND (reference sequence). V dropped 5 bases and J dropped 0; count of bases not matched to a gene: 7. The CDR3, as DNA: TGTGCCAGTAGTCCCTGGGGACTAGCGGAGAGCACAGATACGCAGTATTTT. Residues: CASSPWGLAESTDTQYF.

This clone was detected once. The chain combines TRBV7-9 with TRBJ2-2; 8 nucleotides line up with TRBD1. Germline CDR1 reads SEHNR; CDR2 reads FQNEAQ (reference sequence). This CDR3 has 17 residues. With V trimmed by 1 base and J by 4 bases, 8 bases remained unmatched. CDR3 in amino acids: CASSLGPGQGITGELFF. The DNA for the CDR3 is TGTGCCAGCAGCTTAGGGCCCGGACAGGGAATCACCGGGGAGCTGTTTTTT. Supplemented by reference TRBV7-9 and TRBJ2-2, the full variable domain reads DTGVSQNPRHKITKRGQNVTFRCDPISEHNRLYWYRQTLGQGPEFLTYFQNEAQLEKSRLLSDRFSAERPKGSFSTLEIQRTEQGDSAMYLCASSLGPGQGITGELFFGEGSRLTVL.

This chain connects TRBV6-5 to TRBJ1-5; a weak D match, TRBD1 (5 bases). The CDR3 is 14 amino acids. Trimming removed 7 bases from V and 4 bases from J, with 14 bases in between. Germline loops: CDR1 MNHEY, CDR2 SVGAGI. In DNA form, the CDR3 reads TGTGCCAGCAAAAGGGGAGGAGAAAATCAGCCCCAGCATTTT. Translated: CASKRGGENQPQHF.

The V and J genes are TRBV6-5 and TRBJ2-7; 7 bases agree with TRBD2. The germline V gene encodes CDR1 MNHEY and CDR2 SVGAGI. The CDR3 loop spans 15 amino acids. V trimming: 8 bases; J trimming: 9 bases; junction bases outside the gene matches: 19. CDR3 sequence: CASGEGSYSVEGQYF. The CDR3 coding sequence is TGTGCCAGCGGGGAGGGGAGTTACAGTGTTGAAGGGCAGTACTTC.

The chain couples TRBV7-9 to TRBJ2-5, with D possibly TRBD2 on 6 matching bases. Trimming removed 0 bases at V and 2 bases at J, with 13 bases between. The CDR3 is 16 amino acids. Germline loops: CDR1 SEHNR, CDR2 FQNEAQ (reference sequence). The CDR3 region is CASSLALGTSQETQYF. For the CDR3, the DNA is TGTGCCAGCAGCTTAGCGCTCGGGACTTCACAAGAGACCCAGTACTTC.

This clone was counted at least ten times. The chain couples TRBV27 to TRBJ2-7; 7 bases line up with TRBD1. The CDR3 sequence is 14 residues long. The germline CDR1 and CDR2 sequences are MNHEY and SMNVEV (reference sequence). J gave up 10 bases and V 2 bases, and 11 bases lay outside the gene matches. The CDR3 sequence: CASSLRVGGTLQYF. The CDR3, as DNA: TGTGCCAGCAGTTTACGAGTAGGGGGCACGCTCCAGTACTTC.

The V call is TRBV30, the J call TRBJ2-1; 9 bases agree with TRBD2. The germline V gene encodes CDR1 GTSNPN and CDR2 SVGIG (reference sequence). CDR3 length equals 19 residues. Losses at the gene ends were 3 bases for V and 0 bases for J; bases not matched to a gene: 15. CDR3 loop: CAWSHIFAGGPSSYNEQFF. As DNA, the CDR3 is TGTGCCTGGAGCCATATTTTCGCGGGAGGGCCAAGCTCCTACAATGAGCAGTTCTTC.

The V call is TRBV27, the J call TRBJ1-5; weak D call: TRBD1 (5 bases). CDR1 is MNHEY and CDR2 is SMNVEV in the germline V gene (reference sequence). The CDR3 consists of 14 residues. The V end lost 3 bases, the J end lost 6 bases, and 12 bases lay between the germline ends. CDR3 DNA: TGTGCCAGCAGTTTCGGGGGTGAGGGTCAGCCCCAGCATTTT. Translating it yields CASSFGGEGQPQHF.

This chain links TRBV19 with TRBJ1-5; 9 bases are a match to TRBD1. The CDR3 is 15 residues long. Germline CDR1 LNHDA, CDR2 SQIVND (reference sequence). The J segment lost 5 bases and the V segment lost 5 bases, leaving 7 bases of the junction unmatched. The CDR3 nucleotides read TGTGCCAGTAGTCCACAGGGACAGGGTTATCAGCCCCAGCATTTT. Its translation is CASSPQGQGYQPQHF.

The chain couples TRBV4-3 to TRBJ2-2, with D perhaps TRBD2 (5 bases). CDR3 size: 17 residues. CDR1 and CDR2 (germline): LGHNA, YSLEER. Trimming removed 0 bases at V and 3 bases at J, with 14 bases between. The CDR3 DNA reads TGCGCCAGCAGCCAAGATATCCTAGCCCTGCACACCGGGGAGCTGTTTTTT. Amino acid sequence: CASSQDILALHTGELFF.

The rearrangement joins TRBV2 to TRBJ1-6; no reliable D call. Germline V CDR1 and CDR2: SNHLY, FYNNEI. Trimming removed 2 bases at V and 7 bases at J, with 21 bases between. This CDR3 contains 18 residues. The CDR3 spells CASSEYYPRSGQNSPLHF. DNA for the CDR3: TGTGCCAGCAGTGAATATTACCCTCGTAGCGGCCAGAATTCACCCCTCCACTTT.

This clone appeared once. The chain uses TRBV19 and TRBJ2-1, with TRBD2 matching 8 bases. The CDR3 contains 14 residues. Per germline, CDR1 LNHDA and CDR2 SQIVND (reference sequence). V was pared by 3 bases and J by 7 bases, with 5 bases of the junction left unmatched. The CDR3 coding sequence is TGTGCCAGTAGTATTTATAGCGGGGATAATGAGCAGTTCTTC. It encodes CASSIYSGDNEQFF.

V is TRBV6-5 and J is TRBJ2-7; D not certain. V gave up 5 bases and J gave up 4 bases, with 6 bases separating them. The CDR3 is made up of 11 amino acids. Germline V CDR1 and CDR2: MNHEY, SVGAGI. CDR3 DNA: TGTGCCAGCAGTACTTATTACGAGCAGTACTTC. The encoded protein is CASSTYYEQYF.

This CDR3 is CASTQDRGLNYGYTF. The CDR3 DNA sequence: TGTGCCAGCACCCAGGACAGGGGACTTAACTATGGCTACACCTTC. The rearrangement joins TRBV6-5 to TRBJ1-2, with 9 positions matching TRBD1. Germline CDR1 reads MNHEY; CDR2 reads SVGAGI. CDR3 length: 15 residues. The V segment lost 7 bases and the J segment 1 base; nucleotides outside the gene matches: 7.

CDR3 sequence reads: CASSQIETQYF. The CDR3 DNA reads TGTGCCAGCAGCCAAATTGAGACCCAGTACTTC. The J gene is TRBJ2-5, the V gene TRBV11-2; D uncertain. The V gene's germline CDR1 is SGHAT and CDR2 FQNNGV. The CDR3 is made up of 11 amino acids. Deletions cut 5 bases from V and 5 bases from J, with 6 bases between.

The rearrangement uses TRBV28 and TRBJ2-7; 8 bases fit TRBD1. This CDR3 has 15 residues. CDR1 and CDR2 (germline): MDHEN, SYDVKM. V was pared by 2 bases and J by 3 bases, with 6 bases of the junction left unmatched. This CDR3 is CASSLGAGGVYEQYF. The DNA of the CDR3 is TGTGCCAGCAGTTTAGGGGCAGGGGGCGTCTACGAGCAGTACTTC.

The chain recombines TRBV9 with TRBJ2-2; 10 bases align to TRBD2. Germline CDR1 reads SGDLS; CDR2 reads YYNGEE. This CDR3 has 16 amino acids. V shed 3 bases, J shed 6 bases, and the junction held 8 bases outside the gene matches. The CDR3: CASSEASGSWSGELFF. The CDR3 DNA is TGTGCCAGCAGCGAAGCTAGCGGGAGTTGGTCCGGGGAGCTGTTTTTT.

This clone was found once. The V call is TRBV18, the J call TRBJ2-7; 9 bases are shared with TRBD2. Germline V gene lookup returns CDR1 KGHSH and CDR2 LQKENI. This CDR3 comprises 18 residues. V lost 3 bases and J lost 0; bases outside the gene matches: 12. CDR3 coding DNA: TGTGCCAGCTCACCGTTCGAGGGAGCGGGAGGCCTCTCCTACGAGCAGTACTTC. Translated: CASSPFEGAGGLSYEQYF.

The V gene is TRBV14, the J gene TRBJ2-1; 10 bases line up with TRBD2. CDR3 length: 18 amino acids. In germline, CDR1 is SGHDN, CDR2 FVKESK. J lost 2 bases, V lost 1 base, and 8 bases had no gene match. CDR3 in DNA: TGTGCCAGCAGCCAAGGTGTTCTAGCGGGAGTAACCTACAATGAGCAGTTCTTC. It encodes CASSQGVLAGVTYNEQFF.

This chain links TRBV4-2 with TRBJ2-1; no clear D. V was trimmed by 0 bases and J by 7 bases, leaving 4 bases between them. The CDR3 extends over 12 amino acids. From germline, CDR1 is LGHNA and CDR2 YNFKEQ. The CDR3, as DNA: TGTGCCAGCAGCCAAGATCTGAATGAGCAGTTCTTC. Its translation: CASSQDLNEQFF.

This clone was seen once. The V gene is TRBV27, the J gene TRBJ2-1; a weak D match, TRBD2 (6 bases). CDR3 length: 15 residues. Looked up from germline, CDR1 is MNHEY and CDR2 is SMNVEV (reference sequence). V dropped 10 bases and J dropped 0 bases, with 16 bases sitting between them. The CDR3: CATRPGLSSYNEQFF. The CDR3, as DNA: TGTGCCACCAGGCCGGGACTCAGCTCCTACAATGAGCAGTTCTTC.